The clone carrying this T cell receptor (beta chain) was observed many times. No antigen is known for it. The read ends 3 residues shy of where the CDR3 ends; the end is completed using the germline J gene. The V end was cut by 2 bases, the J end by 5 bases, with 16 bases between. This CDR3 comprises 15 residues. The V gene's germline CDR1 is SGHDT and CDR2 YYEEEE. The data stem from a study of T cell clonality in common variable immunodeficiency. Profiling relied on immunoSEQ multiplex PCR, and the TCRdb table lists in-frame clones only, not all of them. The specimen has tens of thousands of clones, none found just once. Broader study findings: CVID subjects showed higher TCRbeta clonality than healthy controls. Compared with controls, CVID subjects had fewer shared TCRbeta clones. The cause of increased CVID clonality remains unclear without subpopulation sequencing.

Patients and controls were mostly of Caucasian heritage. This receptor was identified in a person aged 18 to 70 in good health. Sequences were obtained from peripheral blood mononuclear cells. The chain links TRBV5-6 to TRBJ2-5, with D tentatively TRBD2 (5 bases). CDR3 bases read: TGTGCCAGCAGCTTACGTATAATGGGCGGGGAGACC. Translating it yields CASSLRIMGGET. The whole CDR3 protein is CASSLRIMGGETQYF.